The rows below give T cell receptor beta chains drawn from one sample of a study of beta chain features in type 1 diabetes. The table came from immunoSEQ multiplex PCR; TCRdb's copy has only in-frame clones and leaves some out. This sample has roughly 290,000 clones, with about 8.5% found just once. Specimen: central memory CD4+ T cells from blood. These receptor sequences come from a woman aged 18-29 years in good health. Both conserved end residues are trimmed from each CDR3.

J gene: TRBJ2-5; V gene: TRBV6-1; CDR3 length: 12; CDR3 protein: ASSLQGVRETQY
J gene: TRBJ1-1; V gene: TRBV6-1; CDR3 length: 13; CDR3 protein: ASNRDRGVNTEAF
J gene: TRBJ2-3; V gene: TRBV11-3; CDR3 length: 15; CDR3 protein: ASSLGGWTILADTQY
J gene: TRBJ1-6; V gene: TRBV4-2; CDR3 length: 15; CDR3 protein: ASSQGFGSSYNSPLH
J gene: TRBJ2-5; V gene: TRBV29-1; CDR3 length: 12; CDR3 protein: SVGGQAETETQY
J gene: TRBJ2-7; V gene: TRBV5-4; CDR3 length: 14; CDR3 protein: ASSQGGPSGIYEQY
J gene: TRBJ1-4; V gene: TRBV7-9; CDR3 length: 13; CDR3 protein: ASTENRQGIEKLF
J gene: TRBJ1-5; V gene: TRBV7-8; CDR3 length: 13; CDR3 protein: ASSLGAGGAQPQH
J gene: TRBJ2-7; V gene: TRBV9; CDR3 length: 10; CDR3 protein: ASTSDVYEQY
J gene: TRBJ1-2; V gene: TRBV29-1; CDR3 length: 10; CDR3 protein: SVRSGGDGYT
J gene: TRBJ2-3; V gene: TRBV5-1; CDR3 length: 12; CDR3 protein: ASSLARDADTQY
J gene: TRBJ1-3; V gene: TRBV7-8; CDR3 length: 14; CDR3 protein: ASSPAGGAVGNTIY
J gene: TRBJ1-2; V gene: TRBV4-3; CDR3 length: 13; CDR3 protein: ASSQTAGGYYGYT
J gene: TRBJ1-6; V gene: TRBV2; CDR3 length: 11; CDR3 protein: ASIIRGDSPLH